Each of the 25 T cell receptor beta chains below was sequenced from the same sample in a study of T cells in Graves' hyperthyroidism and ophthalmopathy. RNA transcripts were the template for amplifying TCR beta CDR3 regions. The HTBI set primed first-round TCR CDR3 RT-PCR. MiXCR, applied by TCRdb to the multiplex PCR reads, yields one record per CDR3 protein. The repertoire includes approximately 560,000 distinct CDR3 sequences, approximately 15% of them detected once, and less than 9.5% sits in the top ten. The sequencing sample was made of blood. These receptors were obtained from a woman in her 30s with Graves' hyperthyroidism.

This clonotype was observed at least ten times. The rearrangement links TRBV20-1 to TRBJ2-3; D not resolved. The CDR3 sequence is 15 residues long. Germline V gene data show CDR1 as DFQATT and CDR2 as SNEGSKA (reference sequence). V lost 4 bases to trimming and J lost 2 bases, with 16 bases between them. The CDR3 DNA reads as TGCAGTGCTATCTACCCCGGTTCAAACACAGATACGCAGTATTTT. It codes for CSAIYPGSNTDTQYF.

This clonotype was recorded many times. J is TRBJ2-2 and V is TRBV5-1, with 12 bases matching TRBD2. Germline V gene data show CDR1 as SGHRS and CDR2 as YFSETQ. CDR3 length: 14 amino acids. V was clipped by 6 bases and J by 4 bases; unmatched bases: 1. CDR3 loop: CASTGLAGTGELFF. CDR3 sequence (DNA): TGCGCCAGCACGGGACTAGCGGGCACCGGGGAGCTGTTTTTT.

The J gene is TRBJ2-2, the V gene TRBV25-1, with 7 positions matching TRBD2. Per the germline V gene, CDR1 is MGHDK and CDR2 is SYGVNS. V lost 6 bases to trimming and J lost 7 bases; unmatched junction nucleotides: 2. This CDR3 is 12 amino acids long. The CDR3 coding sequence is TGTGCCAGCAGACGGGGGGTCGGGGAGCTGTTTTTT. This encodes CASRRGVGELFF.

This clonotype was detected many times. The CDR3 DNA is TGTGCCAGCTCACCCCCGACTAGCGGGGGAACCTACAATGAGCAGTTCTTC. Its translation is CASSPPTSGGTYNEQFF. The rearrangement joins TRBV18 to TRBJ2-1, with TRBD2 matching over 12 bases. Germline V CDR1 and CDR2: KGHSH, LQKENI. J was trimmed by 2 bases and V by 3 bases; bases with no gene match: 5. The CDR3 length is 17 residues.

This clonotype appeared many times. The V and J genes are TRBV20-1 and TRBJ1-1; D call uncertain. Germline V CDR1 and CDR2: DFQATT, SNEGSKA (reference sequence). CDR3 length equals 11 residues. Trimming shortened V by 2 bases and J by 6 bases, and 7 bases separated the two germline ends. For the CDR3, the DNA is TGCAGTGCTAGACGAGGATCTGAAGCTTTCTTT. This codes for CSARRGSEAFF.

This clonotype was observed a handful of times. This chain's CDR3 is CASSAATTSYTIYF. The CDR3 DNA reads as TGTGCCAGCAGCGCCGCGACTACCAGTTACACCATATATTTT. The chain combines TRBV9 with TRBJ1-3; no firm D call. V dropped 3 bases and J dropped 8 bases, with 15 bases sitting between them. Germline V lookup: CDR1 SGDLS, CDR2 YYNGEE. This CDR3 has 14 amino acids.

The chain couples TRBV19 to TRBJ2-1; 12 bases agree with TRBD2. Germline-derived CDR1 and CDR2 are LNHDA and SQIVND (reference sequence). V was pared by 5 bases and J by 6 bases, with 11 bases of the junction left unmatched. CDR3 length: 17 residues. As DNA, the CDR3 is TGTGCCAGTAGTTCAAGACTAGCGGGAGAATCGGCCAATGAGCAGTTCTTC. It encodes CASSSRLAGESANEQFF.

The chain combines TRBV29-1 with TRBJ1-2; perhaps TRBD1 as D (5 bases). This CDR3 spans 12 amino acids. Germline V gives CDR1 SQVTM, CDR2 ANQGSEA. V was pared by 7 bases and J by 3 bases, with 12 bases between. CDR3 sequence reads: CSGGGGDYGYTF. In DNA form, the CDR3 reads TGCAGCGGGGGGGGGGGGGACTATGGCTACACCTTC.

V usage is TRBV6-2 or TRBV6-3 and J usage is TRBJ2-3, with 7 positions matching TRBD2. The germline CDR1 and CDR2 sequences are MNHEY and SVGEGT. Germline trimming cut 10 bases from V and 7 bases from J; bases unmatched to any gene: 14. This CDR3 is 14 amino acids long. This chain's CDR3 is CATKGELASHTQYF. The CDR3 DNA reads TGTGCCACCAAAGGGGAACTAGCGAGTCATACGCAGTATTTT.

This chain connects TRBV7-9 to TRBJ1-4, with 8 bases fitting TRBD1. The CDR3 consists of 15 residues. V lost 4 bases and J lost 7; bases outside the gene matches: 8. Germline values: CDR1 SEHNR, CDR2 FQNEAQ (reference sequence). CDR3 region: CASSSRTGWGEKLFF. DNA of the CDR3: TGTGCCAGCAGCTCTCGGACAGGGTGGGGTGAAAAACTGTTTTTT.

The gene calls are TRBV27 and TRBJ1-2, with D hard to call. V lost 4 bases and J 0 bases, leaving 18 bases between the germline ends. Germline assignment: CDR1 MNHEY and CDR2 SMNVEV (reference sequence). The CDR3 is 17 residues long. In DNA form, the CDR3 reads TGTGCCAGCAGTTCAAGGACGGCTATAAATACTAACTATGGCTACACCTTC. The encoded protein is CASSSRTAINTNYGYTF.

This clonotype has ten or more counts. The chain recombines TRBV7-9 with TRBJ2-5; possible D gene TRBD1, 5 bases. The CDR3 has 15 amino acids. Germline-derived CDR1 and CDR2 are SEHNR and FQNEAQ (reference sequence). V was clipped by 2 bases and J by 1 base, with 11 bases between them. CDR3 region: CASSLIFGAQETQYF. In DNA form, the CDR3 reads TGTGCCAGCAGCTTAATATTTGGGGCCCAAGAGACCCAGTACTTC.

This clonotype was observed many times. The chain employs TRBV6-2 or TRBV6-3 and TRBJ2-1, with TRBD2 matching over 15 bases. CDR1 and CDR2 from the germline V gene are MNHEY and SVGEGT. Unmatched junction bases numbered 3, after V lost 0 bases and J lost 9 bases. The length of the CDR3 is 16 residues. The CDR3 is CASSYSGLAGGFEQFF. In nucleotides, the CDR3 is TGTGCCAGCAGTTACTCCGGACTAGCGGGAGGGTTTGAGCAGTTCTTC.

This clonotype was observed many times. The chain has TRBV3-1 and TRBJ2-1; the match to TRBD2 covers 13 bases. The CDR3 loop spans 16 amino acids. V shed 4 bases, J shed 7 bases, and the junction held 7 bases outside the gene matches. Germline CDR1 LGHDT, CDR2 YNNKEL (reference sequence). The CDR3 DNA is TGTGCCAGCAGCCCCCGGACTAGCGGGAGCAAAAATGAGCAGTTCTTC. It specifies CASSPRTSGSKNEQFF.

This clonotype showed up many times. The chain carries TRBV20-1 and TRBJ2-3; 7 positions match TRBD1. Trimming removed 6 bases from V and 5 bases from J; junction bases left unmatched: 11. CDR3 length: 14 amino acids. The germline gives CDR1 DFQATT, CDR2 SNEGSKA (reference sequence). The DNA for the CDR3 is TGCAGTGCCCCTAGCAGGGGGAAGAGAGATACGCAGTATTTT. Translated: CSAPSRGKRDTQYF.

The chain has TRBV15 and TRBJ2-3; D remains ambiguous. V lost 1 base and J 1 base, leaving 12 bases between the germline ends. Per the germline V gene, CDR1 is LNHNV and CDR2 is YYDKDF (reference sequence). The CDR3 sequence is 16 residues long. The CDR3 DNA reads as TGTGCCACCAGCAGAGTCCTTTGGCTGGGCACAGATACGCAGTATTTT. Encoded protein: CATSRVLWLGTDTQYF.

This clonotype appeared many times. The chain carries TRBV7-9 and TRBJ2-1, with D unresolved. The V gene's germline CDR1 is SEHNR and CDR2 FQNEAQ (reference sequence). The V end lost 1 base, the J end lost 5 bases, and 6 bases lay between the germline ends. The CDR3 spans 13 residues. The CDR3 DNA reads TGTGCCAGCAGCTTAGGTTGGAACAATGAGCAGTTCTTC. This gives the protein CASSLGWNNEQFF.

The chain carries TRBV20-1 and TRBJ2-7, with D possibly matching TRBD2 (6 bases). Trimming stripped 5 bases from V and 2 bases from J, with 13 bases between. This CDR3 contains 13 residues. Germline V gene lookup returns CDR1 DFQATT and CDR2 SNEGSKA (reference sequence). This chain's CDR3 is CSAPGRWAYEQYF. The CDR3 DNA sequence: TGCAGTGCTCCAGGGAGGTGGGCCTACGAGCAGTACTTC.

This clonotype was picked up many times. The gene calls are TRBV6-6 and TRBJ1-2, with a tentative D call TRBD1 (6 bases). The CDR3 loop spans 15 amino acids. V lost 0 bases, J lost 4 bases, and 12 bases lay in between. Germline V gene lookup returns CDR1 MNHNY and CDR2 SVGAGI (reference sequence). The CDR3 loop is CASSYSSGGAYGYTF. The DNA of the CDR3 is TGTGCCAGCAGTTACTCGTCCGGGGGCGCCTATGGCTACACCTTC.

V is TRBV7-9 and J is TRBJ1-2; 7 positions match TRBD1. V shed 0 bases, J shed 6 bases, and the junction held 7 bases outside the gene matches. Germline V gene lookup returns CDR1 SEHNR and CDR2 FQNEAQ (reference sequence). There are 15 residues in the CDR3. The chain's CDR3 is CASSLAGGRIDGYTF. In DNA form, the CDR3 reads TGTGCCAGCAGCTTAGCAGGGGGCAGGATCGATGGCTACACCTTC.

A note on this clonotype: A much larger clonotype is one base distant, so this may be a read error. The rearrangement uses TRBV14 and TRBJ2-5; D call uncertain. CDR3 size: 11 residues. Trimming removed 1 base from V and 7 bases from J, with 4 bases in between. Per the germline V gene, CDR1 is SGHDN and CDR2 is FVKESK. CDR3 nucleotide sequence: TGTGCCAGCAGCCAAGTAGGGACCCAGTACTTC. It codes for CASSQVGTQYF.

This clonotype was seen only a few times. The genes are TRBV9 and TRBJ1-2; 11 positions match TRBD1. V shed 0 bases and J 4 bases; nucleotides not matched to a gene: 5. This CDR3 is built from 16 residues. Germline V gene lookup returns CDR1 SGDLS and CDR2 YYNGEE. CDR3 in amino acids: CASSVAGQGASYGYTF. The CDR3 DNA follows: TGTGCCAGCAGCGTAGCCGGACAGGGGGCGAGCTATGGCTACACCTTC.

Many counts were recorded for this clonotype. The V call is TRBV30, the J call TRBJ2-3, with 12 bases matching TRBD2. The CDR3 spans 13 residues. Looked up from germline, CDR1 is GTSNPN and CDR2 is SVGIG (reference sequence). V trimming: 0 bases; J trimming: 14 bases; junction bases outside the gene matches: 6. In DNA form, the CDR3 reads TGTGCCTGGAGTGTATCGACTAGCGGGAGTGCGTATTTT. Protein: CAWSVSTSGSAYF.

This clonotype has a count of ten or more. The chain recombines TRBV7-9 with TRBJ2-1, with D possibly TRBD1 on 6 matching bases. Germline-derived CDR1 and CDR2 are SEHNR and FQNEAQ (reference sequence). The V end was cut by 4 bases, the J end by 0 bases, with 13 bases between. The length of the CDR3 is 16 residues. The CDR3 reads CASSSEQGRSYNEQFF. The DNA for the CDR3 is TGTGCCAGCAGCTCGGAACAGGGCCGCTCCTACAATGAGCAGTTCTTC. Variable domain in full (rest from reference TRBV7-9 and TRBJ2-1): DTGVSQNPRHKITKRGQNVTFRCDPISEHNRLYWYRQTLGQGPEFLTYFQNEAQLEKSRLLSDRFSAERPKGSFSTLEIQRTEQGDSAMYLCASSSEQGRSYNEQFFGPGTRLTVL.

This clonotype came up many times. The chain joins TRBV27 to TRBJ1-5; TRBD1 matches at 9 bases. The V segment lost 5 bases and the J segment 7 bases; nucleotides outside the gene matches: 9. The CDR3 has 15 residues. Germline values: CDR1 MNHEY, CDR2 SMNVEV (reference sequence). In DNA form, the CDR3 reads TGTGCCAGCAGTCCCGGGACAGGGAGGCAACAGCCCCAGCATTTT. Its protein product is CASSPGTGRQQPQHF.